These T cell receptor beta chains were read from a single sample in a study of T cells in Graves' hyperthyroidism and ophthalmopathy. Each CDR3 protein is one row after TCRdb ran MiXCR on the multiplex PCR reads. This sample yields about 480,000 distinct CDR3 sequences, of which around an eighth are seen a single time; roughly 17% belongs to the top ten. Sequencing was performed on blood. The receptors were gathered from a woman aged 18-29 years with Graves' hyperthyroidism. Each CDR3 is given with its conserved first and last residue. D genes are given only for firm matches. Clone size is given for some rows only: seen once, a few or many times, or a class if the clone is expanded.

cdr3_nt | cdr3_aa | d_call | j_call | v_call | clone_size
TGTGCCAGCAGTTTATCGTCAGCTTACTATGGCTACACCTTC | CASSLSSAYYGYTF | NA | TRBJ1-2 | TRBV27 | NA
TGTGCCAGCAGTAGACAGGGTGCGGGCACCGGGGAGCAGTTCTTC | CASSRQGAGTGEQFF | TRBD1 | TRBJ2-1 | TRBV2 | NA
TGTGCCAGCAGGCCCCACACAGGGAATTCTAACTATGGCTACACCTTC | CASRPHTGNSNYGYTF | NA | TRBJ1-2 | TRBV6-1 | many
TGTGCCAGCAGTTTGGCCCCCGGGTCCCAAGATACGCAGTATTTT | CASSLAPGSQDTQYF | NA | TRBJ2-3 | TRBV12-3/TRBV12-4 | NA
TGTGCCAGCAGCCAAGAAGGGGCTAGCGGGAGAGCCCCCGGGGACAATGAGCAGTTCTTC | CASSQEGASGRAPGDNEQFF | TRBD2 | TRBJ2-1 | TRBV14 | many
TGCGCCAGCCCCAACAGGACTAGCGGGAGAGGCAGCCAAGAGACCCAGTACTTC | CASPNRTSGRGSQETQYF | TRBD2 | TRBJ2-5 | TRBV10-2 | many
TGTGCCAGCAGCGTAGCAGCAGGGCCTCCTTACGAGCAGTACTTC | CASSVAAGPPYEQYF | NA | TRBJ2-7 | TRBV9 | many
TGTGCCAGCCTCACGGGACTAGCGGGAGGCGGGGAGACCCAGTACTTC | CASLTGLAGGGETQYF | TRBD2 | TRBJ2-5 | TRBV6-1 | many
TGTGCCAGCAGTTCGAGTAGAACAGATACGCAGTATTTT | CASSSSRTDTQYF | NA | TRBJ2-3 | TRBV12-3/TRBV12-4 | many
TGTGCCAGCAGCCCAAAGCTAGCGGTGAACACCGGGGAGCTGTTTTTT | CASSPKLAVNTGELFF | TRBD2 | TRBJ2-2 | TRBV2 | NA
TGTGCCAGCAGCTTACGCCCTTGGAACACTGAAGCTTTCTTT | CASSLRPWNTEAFF | NA | TRBJ1-1 | TRBV7-3 | many
TGTGCCAGCAGCTTAAACGACAACCAAGAGACCCAGTACTTC | CASSLNDNQETQYF | NA | TRBJ2-5 | TRBV11-2 | many
TGCAGTGCTAGAGGGGCAGGGACAGGAGGATTGGAGACCCAGTACTTC | CSARGAGTGGLETQYF | TRBD1 | TRBJ2-5 | TRBV20-1 | few
TGTGGGGCCTCGAACACCGGGGAGCTGTTTTTT | CGASNTGELFF | NA | TRBJ2-2 | TRBV19 | NA
TGTGCCATTACGACAGGGCCCGCAGCGGAAGAGCAGTACTTC | CAITTGPAAEEQYF | TRBD1 | TRBJ2-7 | TRBV28 | many
TGTGCCAGCAGCTTGGACGTCCGGCGGGGCGAGAACACTGAAGCTTTCTTT | CASSLDVRRGENTEAFF | NA | TRBJ1-1 | TRBV5-6 | NA
TGTGCCAGCAGCTTCAGCGGAGTGGTAGATACGCAGTATTTT | CASSFSGVVDTQYF | NA | TRBJ2-3 | TRBV9 | NA
TGTGCCACCAGGGATGACAAATTCTATGGCTACACCTTC | CATRDDKFYGYTF | NA | TRBJ1-2 | TRBV24-1 | many
TGTGCCAGCAGTCCGGGACTAAACTCGAGGAATGAGCAGTTCTTC | CASSPGLNSRNEQFF | TRBD2 | TRBJ2-1 | TRBV6-1 | few
TGTGCTAGTGGTTTGCCCGGGAGGGGTAATGAGCAGTTCTTC | CASGLPGRGNEQFF | TRBD2 | TRBJ2-1 | TRBV12-5 | NA
TGTGCCACCAGGGACAGAGGCACAGATACGCAGTATTTT | CATRDRGTDTQYF | NA | TRBJ2-3 | TRBV24-1 | many
TGTGCCAGCAGTTTAAGGGCGGGAGGGCCGGGCACCGGGGAGCTGTTTTTT | CASSLRAGGPGTGELFF | TRBD2 | TRBJ2-2 | TRBV27 | many
TGTGCCAGCAGTCGGTATGGGGGGCTACCCTATGGCTACACCTTC | CASSRYGGLPYGYTF | NA | TRBJ1-2 | TRBV27 | many
TGTGCCAGCTGGATGACGGAGGTGAACACTGAAGCTTTCTTT | CASWMTEVNTEAFF | NA | TRBJ1-1 | TRBV6-1 | many
TGTGCCAGCAGCGACCCGGGACAGGCCACCGGGGAGCTGTTTTTT | CASSDPGQATGELFF | TRBD1 | TRBJ2-2 | TRBV7-2 | many
TGTGCCTGGACTGACAGTGTCTATGGCTACACCTTC | CAWTDSVYGYTF | NA | TRBJ1-2 | TRBV30 | many
TGTGCCAGCAGTGAAAGGGCCCCAGGGAGTGGGGGCACGAATACGCAGTATTTT | CASSERAPGSGGTNTQYF | NA | TRBJ2-3 | TRBV6-1 | few
TGCAGTGCCCAAAGGACTAGCGGGATCCCCTTAAACTACGAGCAGTACTTC | CSAQRTSGIPLNYEQYF | TRBD2 | TRBJ2-7 | TRBV20-1 | NA
TGTGCTAGTGGGATGGTATTGGACACAGATACGCAGTATTTT | CASGMVLDTDTQYF | NA | TRBJ2-3 | TRBV12-5 | many
TGTGCCAGCAGCCGCTTCCCACTAGCGGGTAGTTACAATGAGCAGTTCTTC | CASSRFPLAGSYNEQFF | TRBD2 | TRBJ2-1 | TRBV3-1 | NA
TGTGCCACCCGCGGGACTAGCGGTGCCGGTGAGCAGTTCTTC | CATRGTSGAGEQFF | TRBD2 | TRBJ2-1 | TRBV27 | many
TGTGCCAGCAGCCTACCTGGCGGGACCCACAATGAGCAGTTCTTC | CASSLPGGTHNEQFF | NA | TRBJ2-1 | TRBV12-3/TRBV12-4 | many
TGTGCCAGTAGGACTGGGACGTGGACTGAAGCTTTCTTT | CASRTGTWTEAFF | NA | TRBJ1-1 | TRBV19 | NA
TGTGCCAGCAGTTTGTCAGGGGGGGGAGGGGGCATTCAGTACTTC | CASSLSGGGGGIQYF | NA | TRBJ2-4 | TRBV6-5 | few
TGTGCCACCAGTAGGGCAGGGGGGAACACCGGGGAGCTGTTTTTT | CATSRAGGNTGELFF | TRBD1 | TRBJ2-2 | TRBV24-1 | many
TGCGCCAGCAGCTTGGAGGGACAGGCCCAAGAGACCCAGTACTTC | CASSLEGQAQETQYF | TRBD1 | TRBJ2-5 | TRBV5-1 | many
TGTGCCACCAGTGATACCGGACTAGCGGGAGGAAATGAGCAGTTCTTC | CATSDTGLAGGNEQFF | TRBD2 | TRBJ2-1 | TRBV24-1 | NA
TGTGCCAGCAGCCAAGGGGCGAGCTTAGTGACTTCACCCCTCCACTTT | CASSQGASLVTSPLHF | NA | TRBJ1-6 | TRBV3-1 | NA
TGTGCCAGCAGTTCAGGGGTATCTGGAAACACCATATATTTT | CASSSGVSGNTIYF | NA | TRBJ1-3 | TRBV27 | many
TGCAGCGTTGTCCCCTATGGGCAGGGCACTGAAGCTTTCTTT | CSVVPYGQGTEAFF | NA | TRBJ1-1 | TRBV29-1 | NA
TGCGCCAGCAGCCAGACAGGGTCTGAAGCTTTCTTT | CASSQTGSEAFF | TRBD1 | TRBJ1-1 | TRBV4-1 | many
TGTGCCAGCAAGGGACAGGGGGAAAATGCTGAAGCTTTCTTT | CASKGQGENAEAFF | TRBD1 | TRBJ1-1 | TRBV3-1 | many
TGCGCCAGCAGCCAGGTAAACAGGGGGTTGTACGAGCAGTACTTC | CASSQVNRGLYEQYF | TRBD1 | TRBJ2-7 | TRBV4-1 | NA
TGTGCCAGCAGCTGGGGGGCGTCTGACTACGAGCAGTACTTC | CASSWGASDYEQYF | NA | TRBJ2-7 | TRBV3-1 | many
TGTGCCTGGGGAGCCAAAAACATTCAGTACTTC | CAWGAKNIQYF | NA | TRBJ2-4 | TRBV30 | NA
TGTGCCAGCAGCGTAGGTTCAGGGGCCGGGACTAGCCAGAGATACGAGCAGTACTTC | CASSVGSGAGTSQRYEQYF | TRBD2 | TRBJ2-7 | TRBV9 | many
TGTGCCAGCAGCTCAGACAGATTCAATCAGCCCCAGCATTTT | CASSSDRFNQPQHF | NA | TRBJ1-5 | TRBV5-5 | few
TGTGCCAGTAGTATCCAGGATCAAGAGACCCAGTACTTC | CASSIQDQETQYF | NA | TRBJ2-5 | TRBV19 | many
TGTGCCAGCAATGGAGGGTCGTTGAACACTGAAGCTTTCTTT | CASNGGSLNTEAFF | NA | TRBJ1-1 | TRBV27 | NA
TGTGCCAGCAGTTACCCGCAGAACGGGAGGGCCCCCGGGGAGCTGTTTTTT | CASSYPQNGRAPGELFF | TRBD2 | TRBJ2-2 | TRBV6-2/TRBV6-3 | many
TGCGCCAGCAGCCAAGTTAAAGTCGCGCCATACAATGAGCAGTTCTTC | CASSQVKVAPYNEQFF | NA | TRBJ2-1 | TRBV4-1 | many
TGCAGTGCCCTCCCATCCGGGACAGAGACCATATATTTT | CSALPSGTETIYF | TRBD1 | TRBJ1-3 | TRBV20-1 | many
TGTGCCAGCTCACCCGGGGACAGAGCAACTAATGAAAAACTGTTTTTT | CASSPGDRATNEKLFF | TRBD1 | TRBJ1-4 | TRBV18 | many
TGTGCCAGCAGTAGACTAGCGGGGGCCCCTACGCAGTATTTT | CASSRLAGAPTQYF | TRBD2 | TRBJ2-3 | TRBV2 | many
TGTGCCAGCAGCTCCCTCGAGGGGGTTTACGAGCAGTACTTC | CASSSLEGVYEQYF | NA | TRBJ2-7 | TRBV13 | few
TGTGCCAGCAGTTTAACGAGAGGTCTTGGAGATACGCAGTATTTT | CASSLTRGLGDTQYF | NA | TRBJ2-3 | TRBV12-3/TRBV12-4 | NA
TGTGCCTGGGGTGTTGGACAGGCCTACGAGCAGTACTTC | CAWGVGQAYEQYF | TRBD1 | TRBJ2-7 | TRBV30 | many
TGTGCCAGCAGCCGCGTAGCGGGAGGGAGCACAGATACGCAGTATTTT | CASSRVAGGSTDTQYF | TRBD2 | TRBJ2-3 | TRBV3-1 | NA